Sequencing of this T cell receptor beta chain was carried out in a study of response to subunit inactivated influenza vaccine listed by TCRdb under 2018. About the full investigation: To follow how T cells responded to a trivalent subunit inactivated influenza vaccine, the researchers relied on deep quantitative profiling of the T cell receptor repertoire. The paper's findings and limits, for the study overall: The authors proposed that each seasonal influenza vaccination may bring in only a limited number of new T cells.

The time point label, as the study defines it: 40 to 45 days after influenza vaccine administration. Libraries were constructed by RT-PCR. Data came from an Illumina HiSeq 2500. The public reads were quality trimmed at Q25 with fastp and then assembled into clones with MiXCR by TCRdb, keeping productive beta chains. CDR3 protein sequences are deduplicated, and each keeps its most common genes and DNA. For this sample the table gives about 160,000 distinct CDR3 sequences, of which roughly 11% were detected only once. 12% of the sample comes from the top ten. This clonotype was seen a few times. Its antigen is not yet known. It has no much larger one-base neighbor in the sample; base qualities were not kept. Including the terminal cysteine and phenylalanine, the CDR3 comprises 15 residues. Only the CDR3 DNA is retained, 45 bases long and in frame from the first base. V loses 6 bases at its end and J loses 2 bases; junction bases beyond the gene matches: 10. The germline V gene (reference sequence) supplies CDR1 DFQATT and CDR2 SNEGSKA.

The TCR comes from a man in his forties or fifties who received an inactivated influenza vaccine. Donor details come from another sample of the same person, matched by shared clones. The chain is assembled from TRBV20-1 and TRBJ2-7, and 10 junctional nucleotides match TRBD1. The sample was non-naive T cells sorted from PBMCs, taken roughly 6 weeks after vaccination. What this sample's cell subset or site label stands for: memory T cell fraction. The DNA is TGCAGTGCACCCGCGATAGGGACAGGGGCCTACGAGCAGTACTTC. The resulting protein is CSAPAIGTGAYEQYF.